A selection of T cell receptor beta chains follows, all from one sample in a study of shared clonotypes between healthy human individuals. Libraries were prepared by immunoSEQ multiplex PCR; TCRdb keeps only in-frame clonotypes and omits some of them. The sample yields fewer than 1 million clones, about 96% seen once. Sequenced: naive CD8+ T cells sorted from blood. The receptors were sampled from a young man in good health. The CDR3 runs from the conserved cysteine through the conserved F or W. A D gene is named only where the DNA matches it firmly. Clone size is stated in some rows and not others, as once, few, many or a class when expanded.

d_gene,j_gene,v_gene,abundance,CDR3aa,CDR3nt
.,TRBJ1-1,TRBV11-2,.,CASSLAPGLANTEAFF,TGTGCCAGCAGCTTAGCTCCGGGACTGGCGAACACTGAAGCTTTCTTT
TRBD2,TRBJ2-1,TRBV4-1,once,CASSQGSRAGGPNEQFF,TGCGCCAGCAGCCAAGGATCTCGAGCGGGAGGCCCCAATGAGCAGTTCTTC
TRBD1,TRBJ1-2,TRBV5-1,.,CASSSGQGAYGYTF,TGCGCCAGCAGCTCTGGACAGGGGGCCTATGGCTACACCTTC
.,TRBJ1-2,TRBV14,.,CASSQLRVSNYGYTF,TGTGCCAGCAGCCAACTCAGAGTTTCCAACTATGGCTACACCTTC
TRBD1,TRBJ2-5,TRBV9,.,CASSPWTGEETQYF,TGTGCCAGCAGCCCATGGACAGGGGAAGAGACCCAGTACTTC
TRBD2,TRBJ2-7,TRBV6-5,.,CASSPSRESGEQYF,TGTGCCAGCAGTCCCTCGCGGGAGTCTGGGGAGCAGTACTTC
TRBD1,TRBJ2-7,TRBV18,.,CASSPGTGVYEQYF,TGTGCCAGCTCACCAGGGACAGGGGTGTACGAGCAGTACTTC
TRBD2,TRBJ2-1,TRBV7-9,.,CASSDLEREFVREQFF,TGTGCCAGCAGCGATCTAGAGCGGGAGTTTGTCCGTGAGCAGTTCTTC
TRBD2,TRBJ2-5,TRBV14,.,CASSQKGLAVGETQYF,TGTGCCAGCAGCCAAAAAGGACTAGCGGTGGGGGAGACCCAGTACTTC
.,TRBJ2-2,TRBV28,.,CASSAPTGDSTGELFF,TGTGCCAGCAGCGCTCCAACAGGCGATTCTACCGGGGAGCTGTTTTTT
.,TRBJ1-5,TRBV4-1,.,CASSQDPSPGFYDQPQHF,TGCGCCAGCAGCCAAGATCCCTCCCCAGGGTTTTACGATCAGCCCCAGCATTTT
.,TRBJ2-2,TRBV30,.,CAWNSMEGTGELFF,TGTGCCTGGAATTCGATGGAAGGGACCGGGGAGCTGTTTTTT
.,TRBJ2-3,TRBV15,.,CATSRDPPRYTDTQYF,TGTGCCACCAGCAGAGATCCCCCTCGATACACAGATACGCAGTATTTT
.,TRBJ2-7,TRBV6-5,.,CASTLYMTDSYEQYF,TGTGCCAGCACCCTTTACATGACAGATTCCTACGAGCAGTACTTC
.,TRBJ1-1,TRBV25-1,.,CASSLGNTEAFF,TGTGCCAGCAGTTTGGGGAACACTGAAGCTTTCTTT
.,TRBJ2-7,TRBV6-5,.,CASKGHYEQYF,TGTGCCAGCAAGGGCCATTACGAGCAGTACTTC
.,TRBJ1-1,TRBV7-9,.,CASSSRGDTEAFF,TGTGCCAGCAGCAGTCGAGGGGACACTGAAGCTTTCTTT
.,TRBJ1-1,TRBV6-5,.,CASSSGPNTEAFF,TGTGCCAGCAGCTCCGGGCCGAACACTGAAGCTTTCTTT
TRBD2,TRBJ2-7,TRBV14,.,CASSQAGAGDSYEQYF,TGTGCCAGCAGCCAAGCCGGAGCGGGAGATTCCTACGAGCAGTACTTC
TRBD1,TRBJ2-5,TRBV7-9,.,CASSLGQHNQETQYF,TGTGCCAGCAGCCTGGGACAGCACAACCAAGAGACCCAGTACTTC
TRBD2,TRBJ2-5,TRBV27,once,CASSPVAGDLVETQYF,TGTGCCAGCAGTCCTGTAGCGGGAGACCTGGTGGAGACCCAGTACTTC
.,TRBJ1-1,TRBV4-1,.,CASSQVPLNTEAFF,TGCGCCAGCAGCCAAGTTCCGTTGAACACTGAAGCTTTCTTT